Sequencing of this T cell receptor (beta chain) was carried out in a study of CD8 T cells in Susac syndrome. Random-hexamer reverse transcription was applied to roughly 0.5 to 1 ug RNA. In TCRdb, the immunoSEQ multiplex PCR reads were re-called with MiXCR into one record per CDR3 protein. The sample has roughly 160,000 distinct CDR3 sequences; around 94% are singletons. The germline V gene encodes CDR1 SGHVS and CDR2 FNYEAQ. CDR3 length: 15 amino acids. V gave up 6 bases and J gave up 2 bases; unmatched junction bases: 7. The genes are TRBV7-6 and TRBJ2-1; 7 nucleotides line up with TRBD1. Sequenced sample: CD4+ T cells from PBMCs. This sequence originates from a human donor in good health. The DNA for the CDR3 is TGTGCCAGCAGGGACCGGGACAGCCCCTACAATGAGCAGTTCTTC. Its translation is CASRDRDSPYNEQFF.